These 29 T cell receptor beta chains were all obtained from the same sample, sequenced in a study of blood T cell repertoires in COVID-19. The assay was immunoSEQ multiplex PCR, and TCRdb's table has in-frame clones only and misses some. The data contain some 270,000 clones, under 85% of them singletons. The sequenced sample consisted of peripheral blood. The receptors derive from a human donor with COVID-19, enrolled during active disease. The donor label of this sample is uncertain.

The table lists this clone with a count of one. The chain employs TRBV12-3 or TRBV12-4 and TRBJ1-1; a weak D match, TRBD1 (6 bases). V lost 5 bases and J lost 9, with 16 bases in between. CDR3 length: 13 residues. CDR3 nucleotide sequence: TGTGCCAGCAGTGCTACAGGGCAAGAGAAAGCTTTCTTT. Its protein is CASSATGQEKAFF.

The chain recombines TRBV7-2 with TRBJ2-1; the match to TRBD2 covers 12 bases. In germline, CDR1 is SGHTA, CDR2 FQGNSA. V was pared by 5 bases and J by 2 bases, with 4 bases of the junction left unmatched. The CDR3 is made up of 16 amino acids. The CDR3 sequence is CASSLGLAGPYNEQFF. The CDR3 coding sequence is TGTGCCAGCAGCCTAGGACTAGCGGGACCCTACAATGAGCAGTTCTTC.

In DNA, the CDR3 is TGTGCCAGCAGCCGCGGGACAGGGATTGTTAGTGAGCAGTTCTTC. It encodes CASSRGTGIVSEQFF. The chain carries TRBV5-4 and TRBJ2-1; 9 nucleotides align to TRBD1. The CDR3 spans 15 residues. Trimming took 4 bases from V and 9 from J; bases not matched to a gene: 11. Germline V CDR1 and CDR2: SGHNT, YYREEE (reference sequence).

The V and J genes are TRBV19 and TRBJ2-1, with D tentatively TRBD1 (7 bases). CDR3 length: 15 amino acids. The V end was cut by 6 bases, the J end by 4 bases, with 16 bases between. CDR1 is LNHDA, CDR2 SQIVND, per germline (reference sequence). In DNA form, the CDR3 reads TGTGCCAGTAGGCAGGGGGGAATCTTATACAATGAGCAGTTCTTC. Translating it yields CASRQGGILYNEQFF.

The rearrangement links TRBV28 to TRBJ2-3; D is perhaps TRBD1 (5 bases). CDR1 is MDHEN and CDR2 is SYDVKM in the germline V gene. The CDR3 extends over 13 amino acids. V dropped 1 base and J dropped 4 bases, with 6 bases sitting between them. The CDR3 bases are TGTGCCAGCAGTTTATCAGGGTCAGATACGCAGTATTTT. Encoded protein: CASSLSGSDTQYF. Based on the CDR3 plus reference TRBV28 and TRBJ2-3, the full variable domain is DVKVTQSSRYLVKRTGEKVFLECVQDMDHENMFWYRQDPGLGLRLIYFSYDVKMKEKGDIPEGYSVSREKKERFSLILESASTNQTSMYLCASSLSGSDTQYFGPGTRLTVL.

A single count supports this clone. The genes are TRBV5-1 and TRBJ1-6; TRBD1 matches 7 bases. The CDR3 length is 14 residues. V gave up 4 bases and J gave up 10 bases; unmatched junction bases: 8. From germline, CDR1 is SGHRS and CDR2 YFSETQ. The DNA for the CDR3 is TGCGCCAGCAGCGCGGTACAGGGGAACTCACCCCTCCACTTT. This sequence encodes CASSAVQGNSPLHF.

The chain carries TRBV13 and TRBJ2-1, with 9 bases that match TRBD2. CDR3 length: 16 amino acids. Germline V lookup: CDR1 PRHDT, CDR2 FYEKMQ (reference sequence). Germline trimming cut 3 bases from V and 8 bases from J; bases unmatched to any gene: 11. The CDR3 DNA follows: TGTGCCAGCAGCTTCTGGGGTAGCGGGAGTAAGGATGAGCAGTTCTTC. Protein: CASSFWGSGSKDEQFF.

The CDR3 coding sequence is TGTGCCAGTAGTCCCATCGTTGGGGCGGCGCGTAATGAAAAACTGTTTTTT. Protein sequence: CASSPIVGAARNEKLFF. This chain connects TRBV19 to TRBJ1-4; perhaps TRBD1 as D (5 bases). The CDR3 totals 17 residues. Trimming left V 5 bases short and J 4 bases short, with 20 bases between. Germline CDR1 reads LNHDA; CDR2 reads SQIVND (reference sequence).

This clone was recorded at least ten times. This chain joins TRBV7-3 and TRBJ2-2, with D maybe TRBD2 (5 bases). There are 16 residues in the CDR3. Germline lookup yields CDR1 SGHTA and CDR2 FQGTGA. V was shortened by 5 bases and J by 2 bases, with 15 bases between the two germline ends. The CDR3 loop is CASSLTGGFNTGELFF. CDR3 DNA sequence: TGTGCCAGCAGCCTGACCGGCGGGTTTAACACCGGGGAGCTGTTTTTT.

The chain couples TRBV12-3 or TRBV12-4 to TRBJ2-7; D gene ambiguous. CDR3 length: 12 amino acids. V lost 3 bases and J lost 3, with 6 bases in between. For the CDR3, the DNA is TGTGCCAGCAGTTTTAACAGCTACGAGCAGTACTTC. This sequence encodes CASSFNSYEQYF.

The chain recombines TRBV7-9 with TRBJ2-5; TRBD1 matches 8 bases. The V segment lost 7 bases and the J segment 5 bases; nucleotides outside the gene matches: 9. Germline CDR1 is SEHNR and CDR2 is FQNEAQ (reference sequence). CDR3 length: 14 residues. The CDR3 is CASKGTGGQETQYF. The CDR3 DNA sequence: TGTGCCAGCAAAGGGACAGGCGGCCAGGAGACCCAGTACTTC. The variable domain in full, completed from reference TRBV7-9 and TRBJ2-5, reads DTGVSQNPRHKITKRGQNVTFRCDPISEHNRLYWYRQTLGQGPEFLTYFQNEAQLEKSRLLSDRFSAERPKGSFSTLEIQRTEQGDSAMYLCASKGTGGQETQYFGPGTRLLVL.

Comments on this clone: Additional DNA sequences in this sample encode the identical CDR3. This chain uses TRBV12-3 or TRBV12-4 with TRBJ2-7; D may be TRBD1 (6 bases). The CDR3 sequence is 13 residues long. Trimming removed 5 bases at V and 2 bases at J, with 10 bases between. The CDR3 DNA follows: TGTGCCAGCAGTCTTCAGGGGACCTACGAGCAGTACTTC. As protein: CASSLQGTYEQYF.

This chain joins TRBV29-1 and TRBJ2-7, with 10 bases fitting TRBD2. CDR1 is SQVTM, CDR2 ANQGSEA, per germline. After removal of 4 bases from V and 6 bases from J, the junction contained 6 bases not matched to a gene. There are 13 residues in the CDR3. DNA for the CDR3: TGCAGCGTTGCTATAGCGGGAGGCAGCGAGCAGTACTTC. Translated: CSVAIAGGSEQYF.

Notes on this clone: The same CDR3 can be traced to other DNA sequences in this sample. The chain has TRBV5-6 and TRBJ2-1; a possible D gene is TRBD2 (5 bases). V lost 0 bases, J lost 0 bases, and 10 bases lay in between. Germline V gives CDR1 SGHDT, CDR2 YYEEEE. The CDR3 sequence is 16 residues long. CDR3 in amino acids: CASSLGGPSSYNEQFF. In nucleotides, the CDR3 is TGTGCCAGCAGCTTGGGAGGGCCTAGCTCCTACAATGAGCAGTTCTTC.

The CDR3 protein is CASIRDRSLVPEAFF. DNA for the CDR3: TGTGCCAGCATAAGGGACAGATCTTTGGTCCCTGAAGCTTTCTTT. V gene TRBV6-5 combines with J gene TRBJ1-1, with 7 bases identical to TRBD1. The CDR3 has 15 amino acids. The V gene's germline CDR1 is MNHEY and CDR2 SVGAGI. The junction had 14 bases not matched to a gene; V was cut back by 7 bases and J by 6 bases.

On this clone itself: Relative to the germline gene, one junction end is altered; a read error may explain this. V usage is TRBV6-6 and J usage is TRBJ1-5; 10 bases line up with TRBD1. This CDR3 contains 15 residues. From germline, CDR1 is MNHNY and CDR2 SVGAGI (reference sequence). This CDR3 reads CASNYWGQGNQPQHF. The CDR3 nucleotides read TGTGCCAGCAATTACTGGGGACAGGGGAATCAGCCCCAGCATTTT.

This rearrangement joins TRBV18 to TRBJ2-1; 7 bases are shared with TRBD2. CDR1 and CDR2 (germline): KGHSH, LQKENI. V shed 0 bases, J shed 2 bases, and the junction held 4 bases outside the gene matches. This CDR3 has 16 residues. The CDR3 reads CASSPPTGGTYNEQFF. CDR3 nucleotide sequence: TGTGCCAGCTCACCACCTACGGGAGGAACCTACAATGAGCAGTTCTTC.

This clone was observed a few times. This chain uses TRBV16 with TRBJ2-7; D call uncertain. CDR1 and CDR2 (germline): KGHSY, FQNENV. Trimming pared 2 bases from V and 4 bases from J, leaving 6 bases between. CDR3 length equals 12 residues. CDR3 in DNA: TGTGCCAGCAGCCAACAGAGGTACGAGCAGTACTTC. Its translation is CASSQQRYEQYF.

This chain uses TRBV7-6 with TRBJ2-7, with 9 nucleotides matching TRBD1. The CDR3 contains 14 residues. V trimming: 3 bases; J trimming: 4 bases; junction bases outside the gene matches: 4. Germline CDR1 and CDR2: SGHVS and FNYEAQ. In nucleotides, the CDR3 is TGTGCCAGCAGCTTCCGGGACAGGGTATACGAGCAGTACTTC. The encoded protein is CASSFRDRVYEQYF.

The V gene is TRBV19, the J gene TRBJ1-5; 9 nucleotides match TRBD1. Per germline, CDR1 LNHDA and CDR2 SQIVND (reference sequence). Germline trimming cut 2 bases from V and 5 bases from J; bases unmatched to any gene: 10. The CDR3 runs to 17 residues. CDR3 region: CASSIIPGTGIHQPQHF. The CDR3 nucleotides read TGTGCCAGTAGTATAATTCCCGGGACAGGGATCCATCAGCCCCAGCATTTT.

V is TRBV19 and J is TRBJ2-2; 10 nucleotides align to TRBD2. The CDR3 runs to 16 residues. The germline gives CDR1 LNHDA, CDR2 SQIVND (reference sequence). V dropped 4 bases and J dropped 4; count of bases not matched to a gene: 6. The CDR3: CASSSQLAGPTGELFF. The CDR3 coding sequence is TGTGCCAGTAGTAGCCAACTAGCGGGACCCACCGGGGAGCTGTTTTTT.

J is TRBJ1-2 and V is TRBV19, with 7 nucleotides matching TRBD1. V dropped 5 bases and J dropped 1; count of bases not matched to a gene: 10. The V gene's germline CDR1 is LNHDA and CDR2 SQIVND (reference sequence). CDR3 length: 16 amino acids. The DNA of the CDR3 is TGTGCCAGTAGTTCATACCGGGACAGAGTTAACTATGGCTACACCTTC. Translation gives CASSSYRDRVNYGYTF.

The chain employs TRBV30 and TRBJ1-6, with D tentatively TRBD1 (6 bases). Germline CDR1 GTSNPN, CDR2 SVGIG (reference sequence). The CDR3 totals 15 residues. Trimming took 3 bases from V and 7 from J, leaving 16 bases between them. The CDR3 DNA follows: TGTGCCTGGAGCCCCGGTGGGGGGGCAAATTCACCCCTCCACTTT. This codes for CAWSPGGGANSPLHF.

In this sample, this clone turned up many times. The V and J genes are TRBV7-3 and TRBJ2-1; 10 bases match TRBD2. This CDR3 contains 14 residues. V lost 5 bases and J lost 5; bases outside the gene matches: 3. CDR1 and CDR2 (germline): SGHTA, FQGTGA. The DNA for the CDR3 is TGTGCCAGCAGCCAGGGACTAGCGAACAATGAGCAGTTCTTC. Translated: CASSQGLANNEQFF.

This chain joins TRBV4-2 and TRBJ2-5; D is perhaps TRBD2 (5 bases). This CDR3 has 15 residues. Between the trimmed V and J ends, which lost 0 bases and 5 bases, there was a span of 13 bases. The germline gives CDR1 LGHNA, CDR2 YNFKEQ. For the CDR3, the DNA is TGTGCCAGCAGCCAAGATCTCAGGCAGCGGGAGACCCAGTACTTC. Its protein is CASSQDLRQRETQYF.

The chain joins TRBV6-5 to TRBJ1-5; D gene uncertain. The CDR3 loop spans 14 amino acids. V shed 5 bases and J shed 0 bases, with 8 bases lying between them. The germline CDR1 and CDR2 sequences are MNHEY and SVGAGI. CDR3 amino acids: CASSRQYSNQPQHF. CDR3 coding DNA: TGTGCCAGCAGTAGACAATATAGCAATCAGCCCCAGCATTTT.

The chain carries TRBV4-3 and TRBJ1-2, with D unclear. CDR1 LGHNA and CDR2 YSLEER come from the germline V gene. Trimming removed 0 bases at V and 1 base at J, with 12 bases between. CDR3 size: 16 residues. CDR3 sequence reads: CASSQDSSLLNYGYTF. Here the CDR3 DNA reads TGCGCCAGCAGCCAAGATAGCAGCCTTCTTAACTATGGCTACACCTTC.

The V and J genes are TRBV12-5 and TRBJ1-3; possible D gene TRBD1, 5 bases. This CDR3 is built from 15 residues. Germline V lookup: CDR1 LGHNT, CDR2 FRNRAP. With 5 bases removed from V and 4 bases from J, the gap between germline ends came to 15 bases. The CDR3 sequence: CASGPSVRTGNTIYF. CDR3 sequence (DNA): TGTGCTAGTGGTCCTTCGGTTAGGACAGGAAACACCATATATTTT.

V gene TRBV5-1 combines with J gene TRBJ2-1, with TRBD2 identical over 9 bases. V shed 4 bases, J shed 2 bases, and the junction held 10 bases outside the gene matches. Germline loops: CDR1 SGHRS, CDR2 YFSETQ. The length of the CDR3 is 17 residues. The CDR3 spells CASSLLRPSGAYNEQFF. The CDR3 DNA sequence: TGCGCCAGCAGCCTCCTAAGGCCTAGCGGGGCCTACAATGAGCAGTTCTTC. The entire variable domain, with the rest obtained from reference TRBV5-1 and TRBJ2-1, is as follows: KAGVTQTPRYLIKTRGQQVTLSCSPISGHRSVSWYQQTPGQGLQFLFEYFSETQRNKGNFPGRFSGRQFSNSRSEMNVSTLELGDSALYLCASSLLRPSGAYNEQFFGPGTRLTVL.